This TCR beta chain was observed in a study of blood T cell repertoires in COVID-19. The overall study: Some COVID-19 samples were acute and others convalescent; all came from the United States, Italy and Spain.

Clones were sequenced by immunoSEQ multiplex PCR, and TCRdb holds only the in-frame ones, with some missing. The data show some 70,000 clones, with 80% to 90% seen just once and around 5% held by the top ten. The CDR3 length is 16 residues. Trimming shortened V by 6 bases and J by 2 bases, and 20 bases separated the two germline ends. Germline V gene sequence: CDR1 MRHNA, CDR2 SNTAGT. This clonotype was sampled from a man in his forties or fifties with active COVID-19. The chain recombines TRBV6-4 with TRBJ2-7; perhaps TRBD1 as D (5 bases). What was sequenced was peripheral blood. The CDR3 loop reads CASSPRQLGDTYEQYF. In nucleotides, the CDR3 is TGTGCCAGCAGCCCCCGGCAGCTAGGGGATACCTACGAGCAGTACTTC.